At least ten counts were recorded for the clone carrying this T cell receptor beta chain. The target antigen is unknown. These data come from a study of CD8 T cells in ankylosing spondylitis. General study points: Prior work had noted some motif variants in reactive arthritis blood and synovial fluid. A CD8+ phenotype characterized the disease-linked clones, which were relatively rare in peripheral blood.

Researchers built TCR beta libraries using quantitative 5'-RACE with molecular barcodes. TCRdb processed the 5' RACE reads anew with MiXCR; each CDR3 protein has one entry. The sample has a few hundred thousand distinct CDR3 sequences, under 25% seen once. V gave up 6 bases and J gave up 1 base, with 6 bases separating them. The length of the CDR3 is 12 residues. Germline V gene lookup returns CDR1 MNHNS and CDR2 SASEGT. What was sequenced was blood, either unsorted or a sorted T cell fraction (not recorded which). The chain joins TRBV6-1 to TRBJ1-1, with D uncertain. The receptor's source is a female donor with ankylosing spondylitis or in good health (not recorded which). This CDR3 is CASRVSNTEAFF. CDR3 DNA: TGTGCCAGCAGAGTGTCGAACACTGAAGCTTTCTTT.